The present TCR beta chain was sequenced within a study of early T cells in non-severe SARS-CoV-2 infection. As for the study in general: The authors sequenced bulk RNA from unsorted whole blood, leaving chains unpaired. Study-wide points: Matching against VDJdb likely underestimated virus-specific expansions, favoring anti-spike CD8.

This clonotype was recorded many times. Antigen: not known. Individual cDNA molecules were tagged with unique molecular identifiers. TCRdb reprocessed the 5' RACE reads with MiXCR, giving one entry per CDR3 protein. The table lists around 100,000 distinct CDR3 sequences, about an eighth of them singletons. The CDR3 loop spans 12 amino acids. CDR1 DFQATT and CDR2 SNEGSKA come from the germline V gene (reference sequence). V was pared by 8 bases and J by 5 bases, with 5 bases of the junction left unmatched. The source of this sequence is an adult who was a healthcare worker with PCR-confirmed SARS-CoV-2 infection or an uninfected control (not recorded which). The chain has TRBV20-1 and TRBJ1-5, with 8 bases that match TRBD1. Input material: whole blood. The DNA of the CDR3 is TGCAGTACAGGACAGGGCGATCAGCCCCAGCATTTT. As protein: CSTGQGDQPQHF.